The entry that follows covers one TCR beta chain sequence. The count of this clone is one. Its antigen target is currently unknown. No qualities accompany the bases; no much larger clone lies one base away. For TCR beta library preparation, about 2.2 micrograms of genomic DNA was extracted from cryopreserved PBMCs. Longitudinal blood samples from CLL patients on ibrutinib monotherapy underwent high-throughput TCR beta sequencing. The patients took part in an open-label, single-center phase 2 trial of ibrutinib monotherapy. This record belongs to a study of cytotoxic CD8 clonotypes in ibrutinib-treated CLL (dated by TCRdb to the early 2020s). Background on the whole study: The cohort had over ten relapsed/refractory and roughly 14 treatment-naive patients; 17 were IGHV unmutated. Patients were still on ibrutinib when every remission and progressive disease sample was collected. The response samples were drawn at a median of around eleven months into treatment, with a range of about 6 to 36 months. Partial responses were observed in about 24 patients and complete responses in 2; after a median follow-up of around 68 months, remission was maintained in approximately 15 patients and progression was observed in around twelve. Longitudinal samples were available for about 30% of the 86 trial participants. On average, each sample yielded roughly 260,000 productive templates and about 94,000 productive rearrangements. Cryopreserved peripheral blood mononuclear cells were obtained before treatment, at response, and at either sustained remission or disease progression. Here is what the overall study found, with its caveats: Sampling times were not matched between patients in sustained remission and patients whose disease was progressing, and lymph node repertoires were not examined. Public clonotypes were rare and either shrank or stayed stable during treatment, and the rise in clonality at ibrutinib response reflected expansion of private clonotypes. Baseline clonality exceeded that of age-matched healthy donors and correlated strongly with circulating CD8+ T-cell counts. Clonality rose at ibrutinib response, remained stable during sustained remission, and dropped back toward baseline at progression.

The goal of deep resolution MiSeq sequencing was a depth between 1 in 1 million and 1 in 200,000 T cells, and coverage averaged 10x per clonotype. The immunoSEQ hsTCRB Kit was used to generate TCR beta libraries. In the original analysis: The data were analyzed with ImmunoSEQ Analyzer and ImmunoSEQ Data Assistant, and V, D and J gene assignments followed IMGT definitions. Clonality, which ranges from 0 to 1, was calculated as one minus the normalized Shannon entropy of productive rearrangement frequencies. Only overrepresented clonotypes making up at least 0.05% of the repertoire of each patient were included in the public clonotype analysis. Thirteen age-matched healthy donor repertoires from immuneACCESS were used as controls for clonality. What TCRdb holds here is the immuneACCESS table cut down to in-frame rearrangements. Part of the clones is not present; checked against another copy, under half of the missing clones reflect an unresolved V gene, and the others are unexplained. V and J calls and clone size follow that table, whereas D and trimming were derived from the DNA. Within this sample are around 330,000 clones, with under 70% of them counted one time only. The ten most abundant clones make up approximately 6% of the sample.

The CDR3 covers 13 residues, taking in both the cysteine and the phenylalanine. Only the CDR3 part of the read is kept: 39 bases, read in frame from the first base. Trimming removed 2 bases from V and 0 bases from J, leaving 3 bases between the germline ends. CDR1 and CDR2, looked up from the germline V gene, are SGHAT and FQNNGV. The receptor was derived from a human donor with chronic lymphocytic leukemia. The chain uses TRBV11-2 and TRBJ2-3; the D gene cannot be resolved reliably. The sequenced sample was PBMCs, obtained after 36 months of ibrutinib treatment. The DNA sequence is TGTGCCAGCAGCTTAATCAGCACAGATACGCAGTATTTT. Its translation is CASSLISTDTQYF.